This passage covers 10 T cell receptor beta chains from one sample sequenced in a study of shared clonotypes between healthy human individuals. Assay: immunoSEQ multiplex PCR; the TCRdb copy retains only in-frame clones and omits some. The data hold hundreds of thousands of clones, with 70% to 80% observed a single time. Material for sequencing was PBMCs. These receptors were obtained from a woman in her 40s in good health. Some clones in this sample may be carry-over from other donors' samples.

The chain has TRBV5-1 and TRBJ2-1, with TRBD1 matching over 7 bases. V lost 1 base, J lost 6 bases, and 1 base stayed unmatched. Germline-derived CDR1 and CDR2 are SGHRS and YFSETQ. This CDR3 region has 13 residues. This CDR3 reads CASSLTGANEQFF. In DNA, the CDR3 is TGCGCCAGCAGCTTGACAGGGGCCAATGAGCAGTTCTTC. The complete variable domain, with remaining parts taken from reference TRBV5-1 and TRBJ2-1, reads KAGVTQTPRYLIKTRGQQVTLSCSPISGHRSVSWYQQTPGQGLQFLFEYFSETQRNKGNFPGRFSGRQFSNSRSEMNVSTLELGDSALYLCASSLTGANEQFFGPGTRLTVL.

This clone was detected many times. J is TRBJ1-6 and V is TRBV6-1; 7 nucleotides align to TRBD1. This CDR3 is built from 14 residues. Germline V gene data show CDR1 as MNHNS and CDR2 as SASEGT. The CDR3 region has the DNA TGTGCGATACAGCAGGGGGACGCAAATTCACCCCTCCACTTT. Encoded protein: CAIQQGDANSPLHF.

There are a few counts of this clone. The CDR3, as DNA: TGTGCCAGCAGTTCGGGAAGCTTGAAAAAGGGACACCAAGTCCTCTACGAGCAGTACTTC. Its translation: CASSSGSLKKGHQVLYEQYF. This chain connects TRBV28 to TRBJ2-7, with a possible D match to TRBD1 (6 bases). The CDR3 loop spans 20 amino acids. V lost 4 bases and J 3 bases, leaving 31 bases between the germline ends. Looked up from germline, CDR1 is MDHEN and CDR2 is SYDVKM.

This clone has a handful of counts. CDR3: CASSVGSEYDTEAFF. The CDR3 DNA sequence: TGTGCCAGCAGCGTAGGCTCAGAGTACGACACTGAAGCTTTCTTT. This chain joins TRBV9 and TRBJ1-1; no reliable D call. The V end lost 0 bases, the J end lost 3 bases, and 12 bases lay between the germline ends. The CDR3 totals 15 residues. The germline V gene has CDR1 SGDLS and CDR2 YYNGEE.

Notes on this clone: This may stem from a read error, because a much larger clone lies one nucleotide away. The sample contains more than one DNA sequence encoding this CDR3. CDR3 in DNA: TGCGCCAGCAGTCGGAGGGGGGCTGGAACTGAAGCTTTCTTT. Residues: CASSRRGAGTEAFF. The chain joins TRBV28 to TRBJ1-1, with D perhaps matching TRBD1 (6 bases). CDR1 is MDHEN and CDR2 is SYDVKM in the germline V gene. CDR3 size: 14 residues. The variable domain in full, completed from reference TRBV28 and TRBJ1-1, reads DVKVTQSSRYLVKRTGEKVFLECVQDMDHENMFWYRQDPGLGLRLIYFSYDVKMKEKGDIPEGYSVSREKKERFSLILESASTNQTSMYLCASSRRGAGTEAFFGQGTRLTVV.

In this sample, this clone turned up a few times. This chain links TRBV5-1 with TRBJ2-5; the match to TRBD2 covers 13 bases. The V gene end was trimmed by 0 bases and the J gene end by 5 bases; junction bases not matched to a gene: 7. The CDR3 covers 17 residues. Germline CDR1 reads SGHRS; CDR2 reads YFSETQ. The CDR3 nucleotides are TGCGCCAGCAGCTTGGGGACTAGCGGGAGTTTGGAGGAGACCCAGTACTTC. It specifies CASSLGTSGSLEETQYF.

The chain has TRBV7-8 and TRBJ2-3; D unclear. CDR3 size: 18 residues. Germline V lookup: CDR1 SGHVS, CDR2 FQNEAQ. V was trimmed by 1 base and J by 2 bases, leaving 19 bases between them. The CDR3 here is CASSLVAAYATNTDTQYF. The CDR3 DNA reads as TGTGCCAGCAGCTTAGTTGCGGCGTACGCCACGAACACAGATACGCAGTATTTT.

This clone was found once. The same CDR3 is also encoded by other DNA sequences in this sample. The CDR3 loop reads CASSLSGGSYNEQFF. Here the CDR3 DNA reads TGTGCCAGCAGCTTATCGGGGGGCTCCTACAATGAGCAGTTCTTC. V and J are TRBV7-2 and TRBJ2-1; 7 positions match TRBD2. Germline V lookup: CDR1 SGHTA, CDR2 FQGNSA. CDR3 size: 15 residues. V trimming: 2 bases; J trimming: 0 bases; junction bases outside the gene matches: 1.

This chain links TRBV6-1 with TRBJ2-7; D possibly corresponds to TRBD2 (5 bases). V lost 7 bases, J lost 0 bases, and 13 bases lay in between. The CDR3 is made up of 14 amino acids. The germline CDR1 and CDR2 sequences are MNHNS and SASEGT. The CDR3 spells CASTSGLGSYEQYF. CDR3 coding DNA: TGTGCCAGCACCTCAGGACTGGGCTCCTACGAGCAGTACTTC.

Concerning this clone: Sequence at one end of the junction differs from germline and may be a read error. The genes are TRBV6-1 and TRBJ2-5; 10 bases are a match to TRBD2. TRBJ2-7 matches the DNA end more closely, so the J call is doubtful. Germline-derived CDR1 and CDR2 are MNHNS and SASEGT. The length of the CDR3 is 14 residues. In DNA, the CDR3 is TGTGCCAGCAGTCTAGCGGGAGTCTCCCACGAGCAGTACTTC. Protein: CASSLAGVSHEQYF.